Each of the 27 T cell receptor beta chains below was sequenced from the same sample in a study of T cell repertoires in ileal Crohn's disease. The protocol was immunoSEQ multiplex PCR, while the TCRdb copy is restricted to in-frame clones and leaves out a portion. The sample includes 25,000 to 30,000 clones, around four fifths of them seen just once. Material for sequencing was ileal tissue. Receptors were obtained from an adult with Crohn's disease.

A note on this clone: Compared with germline, one end of the junction differs, possibly owing to a read error. V usage is TRBV18 and J usage is TRBJ1-1, with TRBD1 matching over 9 bases. The CDR3 consists of 16 residues. Germline V gene sequence: CDR1 KGHSH, CDR2 LQKENI. In nucleotides, the CDR3 is TGTGCCAGCTCACTAGGCCAACCCGGGACAGGGAATGAAGTTTTCTTT. Its translation is CASSLGQPGTGNEVFF.

This chain uses TRBV5-6 with TRBJ1-4; 9 nucleotides line up with TRBD1. The CDR3 runs to 19 residues. The germline V gene has CDR1 SGHDT and CDR2 YYEEEE. The V segment lost 5 bases and the J segment 3 bases; nucleotides outside the gene matches: 17. The CDR3 region has the DNA TGTGCCAGCAGGTGGGGGAACCGGGACAGGGATGCCCCTAATGAAAAACTGTTTTTT. It translates to CASRWGNRDRDAPNEKLFF.

In this sample, this clone turned up once. The chain couples TRBV18 to TRBJ1-2; D gene unclear. The germline V gene encodes CDR1 KGHSH and CDR2 LQKENI. CDR3 length equals 13 residues. The germline V and J ends were trimmed by 4 bases and 0 bases, with 6 bases remaining between them. CDR3 in amino acids: CASSLAANYGYTF. CDR3 DNA: TGTGCCAGCTCACTTGCAGCTAACTATGGCTACACCTTC.

This clone was counted a few times. The CDR3 loop reads CASSSTPGQGPYGYTF. The CDR3 DNA reads TGCGCCAGCAGCTCGACCCCGGGACAGGGGCCCTATGGCTACACCTTC. The chain couples TRBV5-1 to TRBJ1-2; 10 bases align to TRBD1. V shed 3 bases, J shed 4 bases, and the junction held 9 bases outside the gene matches. The CDR3 has 16 amino acids. In germline, CDR1 is SGHRS, CDR2 YFSETQ.

The chain links TRBV13 to TRBJ2-2; 9 nucleotides agree with TRBD2. The CDR3 length is 15 residues. Trimming removed 3 bases from V and 6 bases from J; junction bases left unmatched: 5. The germline CDR1 and CDR2 sequences are PRHDT and FYEKMQ (reference sequence). CDR3 in amino acids: CASSLRGGRAGELFF. The CDR3 nucleotides are TGTGCCAGCAGCTTGCGGGGGGGCCGCGCCGGGGAGCTGTTTTTT. The full variable domain, in which reference TRBV13 and TRBJ2-2 provide the parts outside the CDR3, is AAGVIQSPRHLIKEKRETATLKCYPIPRHDTVYWYQQGPGQDPQFLISFYEKMQSDKGSIPDRFSAQQFSDYHSELNMSSLELGDSALYFCASSLRGGRAGELFFGEGSRLTVL.

This chain links TRBV7-2 with TRBJ2-7; 7 nucleotides align to TRBD1. The CDR3 spans 15 residues. V lost 3 bases to trimming and J lost 3 bases; unmatched junction nucleotides: 8. Germline CDR1 is SGHTA and CDR2 is FQGNSA. DNA for the CDR3: TGTGCCAGCAGCTTGACCGGGACAGAGAACTACGAGCAGTACTTC. Protein sequence: CASSLTGTENYEQYF.

This chain uses TRBV10-3 with TRBJ2-1; the D gene is possibly TRBD2 (7 bases). Germline CDR1 ENHRY, CDR2 SYGVKD. CDR3 size: 12 residues. Between the trimmed V and J ends, which lost 8 bases and 9 bases, there was a span of 14 bases. In nucleotides, the CDR3 is TGTGCCATCTCGGCGGGGGCTTTTGAGCAGTTCTTC. Protein sequence: CAISAGAFEQFF.

The chain uses TRBV5-1 and TRBJ2-6; TRBD1 is a possible D gene (5 bases). The V and J ends lost 0 bases and 2 bases respectively, with 9 bases between them. The CDR3 is made up of 16 amino acids. CDR1 is SGHRS and CDR2 is YFSETQ in the germline V gene. The CDR3 nucleotides are TGCGCCAGCAGCTTGGACCTGACAGCTGGGGCCAACGTCCTGACTTTC. It codes for CASSLDLTAGANVLTF.

The chain has TRBV7-9 and TRBJ2-3; the match to TRBD1 covers 7 bases. The CDR3 totals 15 residues. The V segment lost 6 bases and the J segment 2 bases; nucleotides outside the gene matches: 8. From germline, CDR1 is SEHNR and CDR2 FQNEAQ (reference sequence). CDR3: CASSIPGQLTDTQYF. In DNA form, the CDR3 reads TGTGCCAGCAGTATTCCGGGACAGCTCACAGATACGCAGTATTTT.

A few counts support this clone. This chain links TRBV6-5 with TRBJ2-7; 7 nucleotides agree with TRBD1. Germline CDR1 and CDR2: MNHEY and SVGAGI. Trimming cost V 2 bases and J 7 bases; bases outside gene matches: 14. The CDR3 runs to 16 residues. The CDR3 bases are TGTGCCAGCAGTTACCTTATAGGGGGCGGACGTGGAGAGCAGTACTTC. Amino acid sequence: CASSYLIGGGRGEQYF.

J is TRBJ2-1 and V is TRBV2, with TRBD2 identical over 11 bases. Germline V gene lookup returns CDR1 SNHLY and CDR2 FYNNEI. Losses at the gene ends were 3 bases for V and 4 bases for J; bases not matched to a gene: 5. This CDR3 region has 16 residues. CDR3 DNA sequence: TGTGCCAGCAGTGATCCGCTAGCGGGAGGATACAATGAGCAGTTCTTC. Translated: CASSDPLAGGYNEQFF.

This sequence joins TRBV5-1 and TRBJ1-1, with D unresolved. V was trimmed by 0 bases and J by 1 base, leaving 7 bases between them. CDR1 is SGHRS, CDR2 YFSETQ, per germline. The CDR3 consists of 14 residues. The CDR3 DNA sequence: TGCGCCAGCAGCTTGGTTTCCCGGAACACTGAAGCTTTCTTT. Amino acids: CASSLVSRNTEAFF. Full variable domain (remainder filled in from reference TRBV5-1 and TRBJ1-1): KAGVTQTPRYLIKTRGQQVTLSCSPISGHRSVSWYQQTPGQGLQFLFEYFSETQRNKGNFPGRFSGRQFSNSRSEMNVSTLELGDSALYLCASSLVSRNTEAFFGQGTRLTVV.

The chain's CDR3 is CASSLGQGQETQYF. The CDR3 region has the DNA TGTGCCAGCAGCTTAGGGCAGGGCCAAGAGACCCAGTACTTC. V gene TRBV7-9 combines with J gene TRBJ2-5; D is perhaps TRBD1 (5 bases). V dropped 1 base and J dropped 1 base, with 7 bases sitting between them. Germline CDR1 reads SEHNR; CDR2 reads FQNEAQ (reference sequence). CDR3 size: 14 residues.

This clone occurred a few times. The chain carries TRBV5-1 and TRBJ2-3; 9 positions agree with TRBD1. CDR1 and CDR2 (germline): SGHRS, YFSETQ. V lost 5 bases, J lost 1 base, and 8 bases stayed unmatched. The CDR3 totals 16 residues. The CDR3 DNA follows: TGCGCCAGCAGGCCGGGACAGGGTTCAGGCACAGATACGCAGTATTTT. Translation: CASRPGQGSGTDTQYF.

This chain joins TRBV29-1 and TRBJ2-7; maybe TRBD2 (6 bases). CDR1 is SQVTM, CDR2 ANQGSEA, per germline. This CDR3 region has 11 residues. Trimming took off 6 bases at V and 7 bases at J, with 13 bases between the two ends. Here the CDR3 reads CSVPKAGEQYF. The CDR3 DNA is TGCAGCGTCCCGAAGGCGGGGGAGCAGTACTTC.

The table lists this clone with a count of one. The CDR3 nucleotides read TGCAGCGTCTCGACAGGCGGCACTGAAGCTTTCTTT. As protein: CSVSTGGTEAFF. The chain employs TRBV29-1 and TRBJ1-1; possible D gene TRBD1, 6 bases. V lost 6 bases, J lost 4 bases, and 12 bases lay in between. Germline V gene sequence: CDR1 SQVTM, CDR2 ANQGSEA. This CDR3 is built from 12 residues.

J is TRBJ2-7 and V is TRBV7-4, with D hard to call. In germline, CDR1 is SGHVT, CDR2 SQSDAQ. This CDR3 has 10 residues. DNA of the CDR3: TGTGCCAGCAGCCCCCGACTTAGCCCAGTC. Translated: CASSPRLSPV.

The V call is TRBV5-1, the J call TRBJ1-2; D perhaps matches TRBD1 (5 bases). Trimming cost V 3 bases and J 5 bases, with 11 bases left between them. Germline V gives CDR1 SGHRS, CDR2 YFSETQ. This CDR3 is built from 13 residues. CDR3: CASSSGLRYGYTF. The CDR3 nucleotides are TGCGCCAGCAGCTCGGGACTGCGATATGGCTACACCTTC.

This chain connects TRBV18 to TRBJ2-7, with 11 bases aligning to TRBD1. The CDR3 has 13 amino acids. Trimming cost V 4 bases and J 6 bases; bases outside gene matches: 2. CDR1 KGHSH and CDR2 LQKENI come from the germline V gene. This CDR3 is CASSLGTGGEQYF. In DNA, the CDR3 is TGTGCCAGCTCACTCGGGACAGGGGGCGAGCAGTACTTC. The full variable domain, in which reference TRBV18 and TRBJ2-7 provide the parts outside the CDR3, is NAGVMQNPRHLVRRRGQEARLRCSPMKGHSHVYWYRQLPEEGLKFMVYLQKENIIDESGMPKERFSAEFPKEGPSILRIQQVVRGDSAAYFCASSLGTGGEQYFGPGTRLTVT.

The CDR3 nucleotides are TGTGCCAGTAGTATAGATAAGAGCGGGGGGCCCACAGATACGCAGTATTTT. Its translation: CASSIDKSGGPTDTQYF. The V call is TRBV19, the J call TRBJ2-3, with 9 nucleotides matching TRBD2. Germline-derived CDR1 and CDR2 are LNHDA and SQIVND (reference sequence). Trimming removed 0 bases from V and 2 bases from J; junction bases left unmatched: 6. There are 17 residues in the CDR3.

J is TRBJ2-2 and V is TRBV15; a possible D gene is TRBD2 (6 bases). The length of the CDR3 is 15 residues. Trimming cost V 3 bases and J 5 bases, with 13 bases left between them. Germline V lookup: CDR1 LNHNV, CDR2 YYDKDF (reference sequence). Here the CDR3 DNA reads TGTGCCACCAGCAGCGGCGGGGTATTGACCGGGGAGCTGTTTTTT. Protein product: CATSSGGVLTGELFF. The full variable domain, in which reference TRBV15 and TRBJ2-2 provide the parts outside the CDR3, is DAMVIQNPRYQVTQFGKPVTLSCSQTLNHNVMYWYQQKSSQAPKLLFHYYDKDFNNEADTPDNFQSRRPNTSFCFLDIRSPGLGDTAMYLCATSSGGVLTGELFFGEGSRLTVL.

The chain joins TRBV9 to TRBJ2-1; TRBD2 matches at 9 bases. The CDR3 is 16 residues long. CDR1 and CDR2 (germline): SGDLS, YYNGEE. The trim removed 3 bases at V and 3 bases at J, leaving 7 bases unmatched. DNA of the CDR3: TGTGCCAGCAGCGACACGACTAGCGGAGTCTACAATGAGCAGTTCTTC. It specifies CASSDTTSGVYNEQFF.

This clone occurred a few times. The chain is built from TRBV19 and TRBJ2-3; D perhaps matches TRBD2 (5 bases). Per germline, CDR1 LNHDA and CDR2 SQIVND (reference sequence). The CDR3 totals 17 residues. V shed 3 bases and J shed 3 bases, with 19 bases lying between them. The CDR3: CASSMQDVGLATDTQYF. CDR3 coding DNA: TGTGCCAGTAGTATGCAGGACGTAGGACTGGCGACAGATACGCAGTATTTT.

The chain combines TRBV9 with TRBJ2-4; possibly TRBD2 for D (5 bases). Germline V CDR1 and CDR2: SGDLS, YYNGEE. V was pared by 1 base and J by 2 bases, with 7 bases between. The CDR3 runs 14 residues. This chain's CDR3 is CASSVRRTKNIQYF. For the CDR3, the DNA is TGTGCCAGCAGCGTAAGGAGGACCAAAAACATTCAGTACTTC. The full variable domain, completed using reference TRBV9 and TRBJ2-4, is DSGVTQTPKHLITATGQRVTLRCSPRSGDLSVYWYQQSLDQGLQFLIQYYNGEERAKGNILERFSAQQFPDLHSELNLSSLELGDSALYFCASSVRRTKNIQYFGAGTRLSVL.

CDR3 region: CASSPLIGTGDGYTF. DNA of the CDR3: TGTGCCAGCTCACCACTTATCGGGACAGGGGATGGCTACACCTTC. This chain connects TRBV18 to TRBJ1-2; 10 nucleotides agree with TRBD1. Germline CDR1 KGHSH, CDR2 LQKENI. The CDR3 spans 15 residues. With V trimmed by 1 base and J by 6 bases, 5 bases remained unmatched.

This rearrangement joins TRBV19 to TRBJ1-2; D call uncertain. Germline-derived CDR1 and CDR2 are LNHDA and SQIVND (reference sequence). Trimming pared 9 bases from V and 7 bases from J, leaving 15 bases between. The CDR3 runs to 12 residues. CDR3 protein: CASSIFSGGYTF. In DNA form, the CDR3 reads TGTGCCAGCTCCATTTTTTCGGGTGGCTACACCTTC.

The V gene is TRBV9, the J gene TRBJ2-3; D not resolved. The CDR3 runs to 15 residues. Germline-derived CDR1 and CDR2 are SGDLS and YYNGEE. The V gene lost 4 bases and the J gene lost 3 bases, with 15 bases spanning the gap. DNA for the CDR3: TGTGCCAGCAGCCCACACCAGACTGGTACAGATACGCAGTATTTT. Amino acid sequence: CASSPHQTGTDTQYF.